This T cell receptor (beta chain) originates from a study of cytomegalovirus exposure and HLA in healthy donors. Findings and caveats of the study: An ancestry cluster, one associated with Asian ancestry, reportedly showed fewer N-insertions than the roughly 610-donor mean in a later analysis. After further analysis at a later stage, 15,000 to 20,000 TCR beta sequences were associated with HLA alleles at 0.05 false discovery rate. A few CMV-associated chains proved CMV antigen-specific in vitro.

The donors, nominally healthy at sampling, likely had unrecorded immune exposures. Vbeta (60) and Jbeta (13) primers were used in the PCR. Clones were sequenced by immunoSEQ multiplex PCR, and TCRdb holds only the in-frame ones, with some missing. Among around 150,000 clones listed, approximately 76% were seen once. Regarding this clone: Its antigen is unknown.

This CDR3 region has 16 residues. Trimming took off 0 bases at V and 2 bases at J, with 13 bases between the two ends. CDR1 is SGHNT and CDR2 is YYREEE in the germline V gene (reference sequence). The rearrangement links TRBV5-4 to TRBJ2-3; maybe TRBD2 (5 bases). The sample consisted of PBMCs. The receptor was derived from a female donor in good health and CMV-seronegative. The CDR3 spells CASSLAVASPTDTQYF. The CDR3 DNA reads TGTGCCAGCAGCTTGGCAGTAGCTAGCCCCACAGATACGCAGTATTTT.